This T cell receptor (beta chain) appears in the sequencing data of a study of CD8+CD57+ T cells in acquired aplastic anemia. Study results and caveats: Shared by patients and controls, nearly 30 CD8+ CDR3s were abundant in patients.

Genomic DNA was employed as the template in profiling TCR beta VDJ and CDR3. TCRdb ran MiXCR on the reads and lists one entry per CDR3 protein. Here the sample spans 200,000 to 250,000 distinct CDR3 sequences, roughly 45% being singletons. This clonotype has only a few counts. Its antigen is still unknown. Germline V CDR1 and CDR2: LNHDA, SQIVND (reference sequence). The CDR3 runs to 17 residues. Trimming took off 4 bases at V and 1 base at J, with 14 bases between the two ends. By flow cytometry, patients selected for sequencing had shown an expansion of CD8+CD57+ cells. In all patients, the disease was severe acquired aplastic anemia.

What was sequenced was sorted CD4+, CD8+, or CD8+CD57+ T cells (not recorded which) from PBMCs. This chain links TRBV19 with TRBJ1-6; D gene uncertain. This receptor was obtained from a human donor with aplastic anemia. CDR3 in amino acids: CASSTRRSRSYNSPLHF. The CDR3 DNA follows: TGTGCCAGTAGTACCCGACGGAGTAGGTCCTATAATTCACCCCTCCACTTT.